This is a list of T cell receptor beta chains from one sample in a study of CD8 T cells in ankylosing spondylitis. TCRdb independently ran MiXCR on the 5' RACE reads; one entry per CDR3 protein. The sample records approximately 15,000 distinct CDR3 sequences, 2.8% being singletons. The sample consisted of blood, either unsorted or a sorted T cell fraction (not recorded which). The receptors derive from a male donor with ankylosing spondylitis or in good health (not recorded which). CDR3s include the opening cysteine and the closing phenylalanine or tryptophan. D genes are given only for firm matches. Each size is how often the clone was seen (once, few, many) or a class if it is expanded.

clone_size j_call d_call v_call cdr3_nt cdr3_aa
many TRBJ2-1 - TRBV9 TGTGCCAGCAGCGTAGACGCCCGGAGCTCCTACAATGAGCAGTTCTTC CASSVDARSSYNEQFF
many TRBJ2-3 - TRBV9 TGTGCCAGCAGCGACTACAGGACAGATACGCAGTATTTT CASSDYRTDTQYF
medium-sized TRBJ2-5 - TRBV9 TGTGCCAGCAGCAAATTGGGGGAGACCCAGTACTTC CASSKLGETQYF
many TRBJ1-3 - TRBV9 TGTGCCAGCAGCTTGGACAGCGGAAACACCATATATTTT CASSLDSGNTIYF
many TRBJ2-7 - TRBV9 TGTGCCAGCAGCGTTGGGACGCTCTCCTACGAGCAGTACTTC CASSVGTLSYEQYF
many TRBJ2-3 - TRBV9 TGTGCCAGCAGCGTAGTAGCCCCCCTGGCGATAGGGGGGGCAGATACGCAGTATTTT CASSVVAPLAIGGADTQYF
many TRBJ1-3 - TRBV9 TGTGCCAGCAGGCCTGGGACGGAAGATTCTGGAAACACCATATATTTT CASRPGTEDSGNTIYF
many TRBJ2-1 - TRBV9 TGTGCCAGCAGCGTAGGGGGCGGGGACAATGAGCAGTTCTTC CASSVGGGDNEQFF
medium-sized TRBJ1-1 - TRBV9 TGTGCCAGCAGTGCAGGACAGAACACTGAAGCTTTCTTT CASSAGQNTEAFF
many TRBJ2-3 - TRBV9 TGTGCCAGCAGCGTAGACCCTAGCACAGATACGCAGTATTTT CASSVDPSTDTQYF
many TRBJ2-7 - TRBV9 TGTGCCAGCAGCGTTGGGGGGATCCCCAGCTACGAGCAGTACTTC CASSVGGIPSYEQYF
many TRBJ2-3 TRBD2 TRBV9 TGTGCCAGCAGCGCGGGAGTCGGGGGGGCATCAGATACGCAGTATTTT CASSAGVGGASDTQYF
many TRBJ2-5 - TRBV9 TGTGCCAGCAGCGCAGGGGCCTTTGGGAAGACCCAGTACTTC CASSAGAFGKTQYF